These 15 T cell receptor beta chains were sequenced from one sample in a study of neurological immune-mediated disorders. One entry per CDR3 protein results from TCRdb running MiXCR on the 5' RACE reads. This sample has tens of thousands of distinct CDR3 sequences, with around 10% found just once. Sequencing was performed on CD4+ T cells from blood. All receptors come from a woman aged 25 to 39 with HTLV-1-associated myelopathy (HAM/TSP).

The table lists this clonotype with many counts. This chain connects TRBV5-1 to TRBJ2-3; D is perhaps TRBD1 (5 bases). In germline, CDR1 is SGHRS, CDR2 YFSETQ. This CDR3 has 15 residues. V lost 2 bases and J lost 6, with 16 bases in between. CDR3 loop: CASSFVGRSGDTQYF. The CDR3 DNA reads TGCGCCAGCAGCTTCGTCGGGCGTTCAGGGGATACGCAGTATTTT.

This clonotype was seen at least ten times. The chain uses TRBV5-5 and TRBJ1-2; the D is unclear. Germline assignment: CDR1 SGHKS and CDR2 YYEKEE (reference sequence). Trimming took off 4 bases at V and 4 bases at J, with 14 bases between the two ends. The CDR3 is 14 residues long. The CDR3 protein is CASSPLRESYGYTF. The CDR3 nucleotides read TGTGCCAGCAGCCCCCTCCGGGAGAGCTATGGCTACACCTTC. Supplemented by reference TRBV5-5 and TRBJ1-2, the full variable domain reads DAGVTQSPTHLIKTRGQQVTLRCSPISGHKSVSWYQQVLGQGPQFIFQYYEKEERGRGNFPDRFSARQFPNYSSELNVNALLLGDSALYLCASSPLRESYGYTFGSGTRLTVV.

The rearrangement links TRBV29-1 to TRBJ2-1; 16 nucleotides line up with TRBD2. The germline V gene encodes CDR1 SQVTM and CDR2 ANQGSEA. The CDR3 has 18 amino acids. V was clipped by 7 bases and J by 3 bases; unmatched bases: 12. The CDR3 region has the DNA TGCAGCGGGCTATCCGGGACTAGCGGGAGGGCCCGCTACAATGAGCAGTTCTTC. Amino acids: CSGLSGTSGRARYNEQFF.

This clonotype appeared many times. This chain connects TRBV7-2 to TRBJ2-5, with 14 bases that match TRBD2. The CDR3 loop spans 16 amino acids. V lost 1 base and J lost 5; bases outside the gene matches: 3. CDR1 is SGHTA and CDR2 is FQGNSA in the germline V gene. CDR3 region: CASSLGLAGGRETQYF. The DNA of the CDR3 is TGTGCCAGCAGCTTAGGACTAGCGGGGGGGCGGGAGACCCAGTACTTC.

This clonotype has ten or more counts. The chain carries TRBV7-9 and TRBJ1-4, with D hard to call. In germline, CDR1 is SEHNR, CDR2 FQNEAQ (reference sequence). CDR3 size: 16 residues. The V gene lost 5 bases and the J gene lost 2 bases, with 15 bases spanning the gap. CDR3 in amino acids: CASSHPQSFTNEKLFF. The CDR3 nucleotides read TGTGCCAGCAGCCACCCACAGAGTTTCACTAATGAAAAACTGTTTTTT.

In this sample, this clonotype turned up many times. In nucleotides, the CDR3 is TGTGCCGGGATACAAACCAACACCGGGGAGCTGTTTTTT. Protein product: CAGIQTNTGELFF. The genes are TRBV5-4 and TRBJ2-2; D gene unclear. There are 13 residues in the CDR3. Trimming stripped 10 bases from V and 2 bases from J, with 12 bases between. Germline-derived CDR1 and CDR2 are SGHNT and YYREEE (reference sequence).

This clonotype was picked up many times. J is TRBJ2-7 and V is TRBV12-3 or TRBV12-4; possible D gene TRBD2, 5 bases. Trimming pared 5 bases from V and 5 bases from J, leaving 19 bases between. The CDR3 contains 15 residues. The CDR3 is CASSRYRDLTNEQYF. In nucleotides, the CDR3 is TGTGCCAGCAGTAGGTACCGGGATCTTACCAACGAGCAGTACTTC.

This clonotype was seen repeatedly, ten times or more. The chain is built from TRBV11-2 and TRBJ1-1; D perhaps matches TRBD1 (5 bases). This CDR3 comprises 16 residues. Trimming removed 2 bases from V and 2 bases from J, with 15 bases in between. Germline CDR1 reads SGHAT; CDR2 reads FQNNGV. CDR3 in DNA: TGTGCCAGCAGCTTAAGCTACCGGGACGTTAACACTGAAGCTTTCTTT. Protein product: CASSLSYRDVNTEAFF.

This clonotype has ten or more counts. The rearrangement links TRBV20-1 to TRBJ2-5; no clear D. Trimming left V 1 base short and J 4 bases short, with 4 bases between. The CDR3 totals 11 residues. Germline V CDR1 and CDR2: DFQATT, SNEGSKA (reference sequence). CDR3 in DNA: TGCAGTGCTAGAGTACTAGAGACCCAGTACTTC. Its protein product is CSARVLETQYF.

This clonotype appeared many times. This sequence joins TRBV20-1 and TRBJ2-1; D is perhaps TRBD1 (5 bases). Germline V gene lookup returns CDR1 DFQATT and CDR2 SNEGSKA (reference sequence). V was clipped by 3 bases and J by 6 bases, with 6 bases between them. The CDR3 length is 11 residues. The CDR3 DNA is TGCAGTGCTAGCCAGGGCAATGAGCAGTTCTTC. It codes for CSASQGNEQFF.

This clonotype was counted at least ten times. The chain has TRBV7-9 and TRBJ1-1; perhaps TRBD1 as D (5 bases). The CDR3 runs 13 residues. V lost 8 bases and J 3 bases, leaving 13 bases between the germline ends. Germline CDR1 is SEHNR and CDR2 is FQNEAQ (reference sequence). The CDR3: CASGQGWDTEAFF. For the CDR3, the DNA is TGTGCCAGCGGCCAGGGTTGGGACACTGAAGCTTTCTTT. The full variable domain, with the rest looked up from reference TRBV7-9 and TRBJ1-1, is DTGVSQNPRHKITKRGQNVTFRCDPISEHNRLYWYRQTLGQGPEFLTYFQNEAQLEKSRLLSDRFSAERPKGSFSTLEIQRTEQGDSAMYLCASGQGWDTEAFFGQGTRLTVV.

This clonotype was counted many times. The chain is built from TRBV7-9 and TRBJ1-2; D gene ambiguous. The CDR3 sequence is 16 residues long. Germline V gene data show CDR1 as SEHNR and CDR2 as FQNEAQ (reference sequence). V was pared by 3 bases and J by 6 bases, with 20 bases between. The CDR3 coding sequence is TGTGCCAGCAGCTTTTTGGTCCACGGTGGGGAGGATGGCTACACCTTC. Translating it yields CASSFLVHGGEDGYTF.

This clonotype was seen at least ten times. A read error may produce the germline difference seen at one junction end. The chain couples TRBV20-1 to TRBJ1-1, with 7 positions matching TRBD1. The CDR3 contains 13 residues. Germline-derived CDR1 and CDR2 are DFQATT and SNEGSKA (reference sequence). In DNA form, the CDR3 reads TGCAGTGCAAGAGGGACAGAACACACTGAAGCTTTCTTT. Its protein is CSARGTEHTEAFF.

The sample holds many counts of this clonotype. This rearrangement joins TRBV7-9 to TRBJ2-1; TRBD2 aligns across 8 bases. V lost 1 base and J lost 9; bases outside the gene matches: 8. The CDR3 is 15 amino acids. Germline CDR1 and CDR2: SEHNR and FQNEAQ (reference sequence). The CDR3 DNA reads as TGTGCCAGCAGCTTAGGGGGACTAGTGGGGGGTGAGCAGTTCTTC. It is translated as CASSLGGLVGGEQFF.

There are many counts of this clonotype. This sequence joins TRBV5-1 and TRBJ2-2, with TRBD1 identical over 7 bases. Trimming removed 1 base from V and 6 bases from J; junction bases left unmatched: 6. From germline, CDR1 is SGHRS and CDR2 YFSETQ. This CDR3 region has 15 residues. CDR3: CASSLQDRESGELFF. The CDR3 coding sequence is TGCGCCAGCAGCTTGCAAGACAGGGAATCCGGGGAGCTGTTTTTT.